This T cell receptor (beta chain) was sequenced in a study of blood T cell repertoires in COVID-19 (dated by TCRdb to 2018 to 2021). A note on the overall study: The collaborator samples originated in the United States, Italy and Spain and spanned the acute and convalescent phases of COVID-19. The prospective study material was composed of cDNA or gDNA derived from T cells, B-cell-depleted T cells, or PBMCs. Deeply sampled blood TCRbeta repertoires from subjects exposed to, actively infected with, or recovered from COVID-19 were included in the dataset. The repertoires were released in a freely available public database intended as a resource for research on the immune response to SARS-CoV-2. Samples were obtained from the ongoing ImmuneRACE study (first 160 participants) and from 1,254 subjects provided by 6 global collaborators. A de-identified subject ID, COVID-19 status, age in years and sex were almost always included in the sample metadata. HLA class I and class II types, where available, came from metadata supplied by the sample provider rather than from assay-based typing.

The immunoSEQ Assay, a bias-controlled multiplex PCR, was used to amplify TCRbeta CDR3 regions from genomic DNA. On the authors' methods: The number of nucleated cells in each sample was estimated by amplification of reference gene primers within the assay. Sequence reads were collapsed and filtered to measure the absolute abundance of every unique TCRbeta CDR3 rearrangement. For each sample, productive Simpson clonality was calculated as the square root of Simpson's diversity index over productive rearrangements. Here the immuneACCESS table is served through TCRdb, limited to in-frame sequences with V and J called. Missing clones are a known gap in these copies; in checked studies unresolved V genes cover under half, and the rest lacks a known reason. V and J calls and clone size are those listed in that table; D and trimming were worked out from the DNA. Across this sample there are approximately 89,000 clones, with around 75% seen only once. Jointly, the top ten make up 24% of the sample.

Whole blood was collected in K2EDTA tubes by collaborating institutions according to the institutions' own protocols. For TCRbeta analysis, collaborators shipped samples as frozen whole blood, isolated PBMCs, or DNA extracted from either of those sample types. This clone was seen a handful of times. The specificity of this receptor is unknown. Base quality data are lacking; no much larger clone is found one base away. The CDR3 numbers 16 residues from cysteine through phenylalanine. CDR3 DNA is the only sequence kept; it has 48 bases, read in frame from the first base. Between the V and J ends, shortened by 0 bases and 4 bases respectively, the junction contains 13 bases. CDR1 and CDR2, per the germline V gene, are SGHNT and YENEEA. Broader findings and caveats from the paper: Clinical and demographic metadata were provided uncurated, with the amount varying by source and participant.

The V gene is TRBV11-3 and the J gene is TRBJ2-1; TRBD1 could be the D gene, as 5 bases match. The specimen was peripheral blood. The sequence was collected from a man between 65 and 85 years old with acute or convalescent COVID-19. The sequenced DNA: TGTGCCAGCAGCTTAGATTCAGGGCCGTTATACAATGAGCAGTTCTTC. This codes for CASSLDSGPLYNEQFF.